One and the same sample provided the 15 T cell receptor beta chains below, sequenced in a study of blood T cell repertoires in COVID-19. Using immunoSEQ multiplex PCR, the repertoire was profiled, and TCRdb retains in-frame clones only, with some absent. This sample carries tens of thousands of clones, 86% of them seen once, and the ten largest clones take roughly 25%. Sequenced sample: peripheral blood. These receptors came from a human donor in a cohort sampled during active COVID-19.

This chain uses TRBV9 with TRBJ2-7; 9 bases line up with TRBD2. CDR1 is SGDLS, CDR2 YYNGEE, per germline. The CDR3 covers 14 residues. V lost 7 bases, J lost 5 bases, and 10 bases stayed unmatched. The CDR3: CASATGGRADEQYF. The DNA of the CDR3 is TGTGCCAGCGCGACGGGCGGGAGGGCCGACGAGCAGTACTTC.

The chain joins TRBV5-6 to TRBJ2-1; 10 nucleotides match TRBD1. Germline CDR1 SGHDT, CDR2 YYEEEE. Trimming took 4 bases from V and 2 from J; bases not matched to a gene: 3. The CDR3 covers 15 residues. The CDR3 spells CASSPGTGAYNEQFF. The CDR3 nucleotides read TGTGCCAGCAGCCCCGGGACAGGGGCCTACAATGAGCAGTTCTTC.

The chain uses TRBV7-9 and TRBJ1-5; D not certain. The ends were cut back, 4 bases at V and 4 bases at J, with 11 bases in the middle. Germline values: CDR1 SEHNR, CDR2 FQNEAQ (reference sequence). The CDR3 runs 14 residues. DNA of the CDR3: TGTGCCAGCAGCTCCGGGGAGAATAATCAGCCCCAGCATTTT. Its translation: CASSSGENNQPQHF.

This clone has just a few counts. The V gene is TRBV4-1, the J gene TRBJ2-3; D remains ambiguous. Germline V CDR1 and CDR2: MGHRA, YSYEKL. CDR3 length: 14 amino acids. Deletions cut 0 bases from V and 2 bases from J, with 6 bases between. The CDR3 region is CASSQDRLTDTQYF. CDR3 coding DNA: TGCGCCAGCAGCCAAGATCGTCTCACAGATACGCAGTATTTT.

The chain carries TRBV4-1 and TRBJ2-7, with D maybe TRBD2 (6 bases). CDR3 length equals 15 residues. Germline V CDR1 and CDR2: MGHRA, YSYEKL. Trimming pared 4 bases from V and 1 base from J, leaving 14 bases between. The CDR3 DNA is TGCGCCAGCAGCCGCACGATGGGGACTTCCTACGAGCAGTACTTC. Its translation is CASSRTMGTSYEQYF.

This chain connects TRBV20-1 to TRBJ2-7; D is possibly TRBD1 (6 bases). The CDR3 loop spans 11 amino acids. Germline V lookup: CDR1 DFQATT, CDR2 SNEGSKA (reference sequence). The V gene lost 6 bases and the J gene lost 7 bases, with 13 bases spanning the gap. The DNA of the CDR3 is TGCAGTGCCCGGACAGTAGGTGAGCAGTACTTC. Amino acids: CSARTVGEQYF.

V gene TRBV12-3 or TRBV12-4 combines with J gene TRBJ2-7; 11 bases map to TRBD2. CDR3 length: 13 residues. Trimming at V came to 5 bases and at J to 7 bases, leaving 4 bases not matched to a gene. The CDR3 coding sequence is TGTGCCAGCAGTGTGACTAGCGGGGTTGAGCAGTACTTC. Translated: CASSVTSGVEQYF.

This chain links TRBV7-2 with TRBJ2-5, with TRBD2 identical over 14 bases. The CDR3 contains 14 residues. The junction had 5 bases not matched to a gene; V was cut back by 5 bases and J by 9 bases. Germline V gene sequence: CDR1 SGHTA, CDR2 FQGNSA. The CDR3 region is CASSLGLAGVAQYF. The CDR3 DNA follows: TGTGCCAGCAGCCTGGGACTAGCGGGAGTGGCCCAGTACTTC.

The rearrangement links TRBV5-1 to TRBJ2-3, with 8 bases that match TRBD2. The V gene's germline CDR1 is SGHRS and CDR2 YFSETQ. This CDR3 is 15 amino acids long. V lost 0 bases and J lost 6; bases outside the gene matches: 6. The CDR3 loop reads CASSLAGERGDTQYF. The CDR3, as DNA: TGCGCCAGCAGCTTGGCCGGGGAGCGGGGGGATACGCAGTATTTT. The complete variable domain, with remaining parts taken from reference TRBV5-1 and TRBJ2-3, reads KAGVTQTPRYLIKTRGQQVTLSCSPISGHRSVSWYQQTPGQGLQFLFEYFSETQRNKGNFPGRFSGRQFSNSRSEMNVSTLELGDSALYLCASSLAGERGDTQYFGPGTRLTVL.

The chain is built from TRBV5-1 and TRBJ1-1; 8 nucleotides agree with TRBD1. The CDR3 has 14 residues. Looked up from germline, CDR1 is SGHRS and CDR2 is YFSETQ. The junction had 7 bases not matched to a gene; V was cut back by 1 base and J by 8 bases. CDR3 region: CASSLRGQGQEAFF. The CDR3 nucleotides read TGCGCCAGCAGCTTGAGAGGACAGGGCCAAGAAGCTTTCTTT.

CDR3 region: CASSSTGTVQETQYF. DNA of the CDR3: TGTGCCAGCAGTTCCACCGGGACAGTACAAGAGACCCAGTACTTC. V gene TRBV6-5 combines with J gene TRBJ2-5; 7 bases line up with TRBD1. CDR1 and CDR2 (germline): MNHEY, SVGAGI. The CDR3 is 15 amino acids. V was clipped by 4 bases and J by 2 bases; unmatched bases: 7.

The table lists this clone with a count of one. The rearrangement joins TRBV11-2 to TRBJ2-7; 9 nucleotides agree with TRBD2. V lost 3 bases, J lost 6 bases, and 18 bases stayed unmatched. The CDR3 is 18 residues long. The germline V gene encodes CDR1 SGHAT and CDR2 FQNNGV. The CDR3 sequence is CASSFISAGGFSLGEQYF. As DNA, the CDR3 is TGTGCCAGCAGCTTTATATCGGCGGGAGGGTTTTCCCTTGGCGAGCAGTACTTC.

This chain's CDR3 is CASSYTASGRAYEQYF. The CDR3 coding sequence is TGTGCCAGCAGTTACACGGCTAGCGGGAGGGCCTACGAGCAGTACTTC. This chain connects TRBV6-6 to TRBJ2-7, with 12 positions matching TRBD2. The CDR3 totals 16 residues. Germline lookup yields CDR1 MNHNY and CDR2 SVGAGI (reference sequence). Unmatched junction bases numbered 4, after V lost 2 bases and J lost 2 bases.

The chain carries TRBV29-1 and TRBJ2-5, with D maybe TRBD2 (6 bases). V lost 6 bases and J 4 bases, leaving 18 bases between the germline ends. This CDR3 spans 14 amino acids. Germline V CDR1 and CDR2: SQVTM, ANQGSEA. In DNA form, the CDR3 reads TGCAGCGTGGGGGGTTTAGGGAGTTCAGAGACCCAGTACTTC. Protein sequence: CSVGGLGSSETQYF.

This clone was recorded a few times. The rearrangement uses TRBV5-1 and TRBJ1-6; D perhaps matches TRBD1 (5 bases). The CDR3 consists of 13 residues. Between the trimmed V and J ends, which lost 4 bases and 8 bases, there was a span of 10 bases. Germline loops: CDR1 SGHRS, CDR2 YFSETQ. The CDR3 is CASSLTRDSPLHF. The CDR3 bases are TGCGCCAGCAGCCTTACCAGGGATTCACCCCTCCACTTT.